Given below is one T cell receptor (beta chain) in context. Antigen unknown. Relative to the germline gene, one junction end is altered; a read error may explain this. Peripheral blood, about 9.3 milliliters per donor, was collected. This record belongs to a study of blood T cells in healthy people across ages. Regarding the study as a whole: The study found TCR beta diversity correlated strongly with naive T cell percentage. CMV infection status of these donors was not known.

The use of a sample-barcoded 5' primer and a J-beta primer mix characterized a second PCR of 7 to 11 cycles. Each of the cDNA molecules was tagged by a template-switch adaptor with 12 random nucleotides. TCRdb processed the 5' RACE reads anew with MiXCR; each CDR3 protein has one entry. The sample carries about 780,000 distinct CDR3 sequences, approximately 65% recorded once. This CDR3 region has 15 residues. CDR1 SGHTA and CDR2 FQGTGA come from the germline V gene. Specimen: blood. The TCR comes from a man aged 25-45 years in good health. This chain uses TRBV7-3 with TRBJ2-1; D is possibly TRBD1 (6 bases). Here the CDR3 DNA reads TGTGCCAGCAGCTTGTTATTACCGGGACACAATGAACAGTTCTTC. It translates to CASSLLLPGHNEQFF.